These T cell receptor beta chains were read from a single sample in a study of T cell changes during pregnancy in multiple sclerosis. Profiling relied on immunoSEQ multiplex PCR, and the TCRdb table lists in-frame clones only, not all of them. The data contain tens of thousands of clones, around 93% of them seen just once; the ten biggest clones take up 1.5% to 2%. The material was peripheral blood, obtained in the first trimester of pregnancy. These receptors all come from a female donor in good health, enrolled as a control in a pregnancy study. The conserved cysteine and the conserved F or W are not part of the CDR3 here. Clone size is not always given. Where it is, it says once, few, many or a class for expanded clones.

j_gene | abundance | v_gene | CDR3aa
TRBJ1-4 | . | TRBV4-3 | ASSQYWPGGTNEKLF
TRBJ2-5 | . | TRBV5-6 | ASSRRAGGPQETQY
TRBJ2-7 | . | TRBV7-2 | ASSPRAGPYEQY
TRBJ2-1 | . | TRBV7-3 | ASSSRAGGRSYNEQF
TRBJ1-2 | . | TRBV4-1 | ASSQIAIVPSYGYT
TRBJ1-1 | . | TRBV18 | ASSRDRNEAF
TRBJ2-2 | . | TRBV9 | ASSPRTGELF
TRBJ1-4 | . | TRBV2 | ASTEQGQGGEKLF
TRBJ2-2 | . | TRBV5-1 | ASSPPGAANTGELF
TRBJ2-3 | . | TRBV9 | ASSVSLAGSDTQY
TRBJ1-5 | few | TRBV18 | ASSQGQGVGQPQH
TRBJ2-2 | . | TRBV7-9 | ASSSSGGRTGELF
TRBJ2-1 | . | TRBV7-3 | ASSPMGADEQF
TRBJ1-1 | . | TRBV7-2 | ASSLVQGSEAF
TRBJ1-5 | . | TRBV6-1 | ASSVADNQPQH
TRBJ2-7 | . | TRBV12-5 | ASGPRNSYEQY
TRBJ2-5 | . | TRBV14 | ASSQVTVLKETQY
TRBJ2-2 | . | TRBV5-1 | ASNPQGIPNTGELF
TRBJ2-7 | . | TRBV20-1 | SAPLHEQY
TRBJ1-5 | . | TRBV7-2 | ASSRSDNQPQH
TRBJ1-1 | . | TRBV28 | ASSRMGGMNTEAF
TRBJ2-7 | . | TRBV5-1 | ASSVGTGNAYEQY
TRBJ1-4 | . | TRBV10-2 | ASSVPTGTMWGENEKLF
TRBJ2-2 | . | TRBV19 | ASSSWTSGSGELF
TRBJ2-1 | few | TRBV30 | AWSAAGHNEQF
TRBJ1-2 | once | TRBV7-9 | ASSLVGGGNYGYT
TRBJ1-3 | . | TRBV20-1 | SATPGNTIY
TRBJ1-3 | . | TRBV7-8 | ASSLARTSGNTIY
TRBJ1-4 | once | TRBV6-1 | ASRFDWTANEKLF
TRBJ2-3 | . | TRBV6-6 | ASSYSHSGGTDTQY
TRBJ2-2 | . | TRBV15 | ATSREGATGELF
TRBJ1-1 | . | TRBV7-2 | ASGRPGPNTEAF
TRBJ2-3 | . | TRBV4-1 | ASSQGTSDKDTQY
TRBJ2-2 | . | TRBV15 | ATSRGPYRGRGTGELF
TRBJ1-4 | . | TRBV6-6 | ASKERTGDEKLF
TRBJ2-1 | few | TRBV6-4 | ASSDSPGEYNEQF
TRBJ2-5 | . | TRBV7-9 | ASSLTGGLETQY
TRBJ2-3 | once | TRBV15 | ATSRGTSGGPDTQY
TRBJ1-6 | . | TRBV30 | ACTRTGDFYNSPLH
TRBJ1-2 | . | TRBV7-2 | ASRASLGGQGYT
TRBJ1-5 | . | TRBV12-5 | ASGLGAQPQH
TRBJ1-6 | few | TRBV7-2 | ASSLQGPNSPLH
TRBJ1-4 | . | TRBV5-5 | ASSLDRGREKLF
TRBJ2-5 | . | TRBV11-2 | ASSLDPLAEERQETQY
TRBJ1-1 | . | TRBV29-1 | SARQGAQNTEAF
TRBJ2-6 | . | TRBV5-1 | ASSFSSWSSGANVLT
TRBJ1-1 | . | TRBV5-6 | ASSLGGKWLEAF
TRBJ2-3 | few | TRBV4-3 | ASSQDLAGGIDTQY
TRBJ2-4 | . | TRBV4-3 | ASSPRGGVRDIQY
TRBJ2-5 | . | TRBV7-9 | ASSQRQGWQETQY
TRBJ1-2 | . | TRBV2 | ADPGGNGYT
TRBJ1-2 | . | TRBV28 | ASSLTTGMYGYT
TRBJ1-6 | . | TRBV7-9 | ASSTPGPYSPLH
TRBJ1-5 | . | TRBV9 | ASSGGGQGAGKH
TRBJ2-3 | . | TRBV6-1 | ASILAGTTDTQY